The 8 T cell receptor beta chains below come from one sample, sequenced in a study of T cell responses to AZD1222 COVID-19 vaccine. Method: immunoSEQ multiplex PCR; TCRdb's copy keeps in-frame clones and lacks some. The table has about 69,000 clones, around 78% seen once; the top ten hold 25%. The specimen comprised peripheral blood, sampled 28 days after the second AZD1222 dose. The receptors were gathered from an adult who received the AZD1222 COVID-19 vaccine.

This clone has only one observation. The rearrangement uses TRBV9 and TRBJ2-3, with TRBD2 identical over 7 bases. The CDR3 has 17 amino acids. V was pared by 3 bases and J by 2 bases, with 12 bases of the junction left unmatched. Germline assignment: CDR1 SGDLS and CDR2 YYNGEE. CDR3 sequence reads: CASSGLGGFGYTDTQYF. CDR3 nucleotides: TGTGCCAGCAGCGGCCTGGGAGGGTTTGGTTACACAGATACGCAGTATTTT.

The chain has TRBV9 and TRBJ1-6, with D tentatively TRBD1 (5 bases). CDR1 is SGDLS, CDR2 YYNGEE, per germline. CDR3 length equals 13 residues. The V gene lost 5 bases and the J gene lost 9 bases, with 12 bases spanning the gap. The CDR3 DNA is TGTGCCAGCAGTGAGGGGAAATCTTCACCCCTCCACTTT. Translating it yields CASSEGKSSPLHF. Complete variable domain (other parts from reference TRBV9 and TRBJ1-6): DSGVTQTPKHLITATGQRVTLRCSPRSGDLSVYWYQQSLDQGLQFLIQYYNGEERAKGNILERFSAQQFPDLHSELNLSSLELGDSALYFCASSEGKSSPLHFGNGTRLTVT.

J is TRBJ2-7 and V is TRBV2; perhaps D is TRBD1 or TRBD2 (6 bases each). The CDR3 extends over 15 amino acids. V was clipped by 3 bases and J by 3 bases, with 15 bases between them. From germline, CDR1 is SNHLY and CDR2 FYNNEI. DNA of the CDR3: TGTGCCAGCAGTGAGGGGGAGGCAGGGGTCTACGAGCAGTACTTC. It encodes CASSEGEAGVYEQYF. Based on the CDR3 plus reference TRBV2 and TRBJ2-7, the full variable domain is EPEVTQTPSHQVTQMGQEVILRCVPISNHLYFYWYRQILGQKVEFLVSFYNNEISEKSEIFDDQFSVERPDGSNFTLKIRSTKLEDSAMYFCASSEGEAGVYEQYFGPGTRLTVT.

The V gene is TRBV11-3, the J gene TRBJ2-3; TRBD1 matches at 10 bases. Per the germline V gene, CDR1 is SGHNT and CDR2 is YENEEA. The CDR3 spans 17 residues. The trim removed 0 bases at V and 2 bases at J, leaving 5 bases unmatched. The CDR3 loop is CASSLDPGTGATDTQYF. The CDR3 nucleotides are TGTGCCAGCAGCTTAGATCCAGGGACAGGGGCCACAGATACGCAGTATTTT. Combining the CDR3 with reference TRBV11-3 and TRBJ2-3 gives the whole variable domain EAGVVQSPRYKIIEKKQPVAFWCNPISGHNTLYWYLQNLGQGPELLIRYENEEAVDDSQLPKDRFSAERLKGVDSTLKIQPAELGDSAVYLCASSLDPGTGATDTQYFGPGTRLTVL.

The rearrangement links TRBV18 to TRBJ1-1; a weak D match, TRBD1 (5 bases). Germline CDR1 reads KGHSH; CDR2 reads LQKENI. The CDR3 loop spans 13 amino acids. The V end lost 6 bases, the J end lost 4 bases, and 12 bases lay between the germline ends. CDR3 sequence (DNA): TGTGCCAGCTCGCAGGGTGTGATCACTGAAGCTTTCTTT. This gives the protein CASSQGVITEAFF. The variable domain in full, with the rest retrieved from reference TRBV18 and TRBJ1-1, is NAGVMQNPRHLVRRRGQEARLRCSPMKGHSHVYWYRQLPEEGLKFMVYLQKENIIDESGMPKERFSAEFPKEGPSILRIQQVVRGDSAAYFCASSQGVITEAFFGQGTRLTVV.

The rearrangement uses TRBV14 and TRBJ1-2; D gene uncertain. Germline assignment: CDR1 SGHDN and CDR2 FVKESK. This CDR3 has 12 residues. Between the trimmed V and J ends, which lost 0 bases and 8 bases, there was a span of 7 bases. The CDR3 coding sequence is TGTGCCAGCAGCCAAGACCCATGGGGCTACACCTTC. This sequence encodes CASSQDPWGYTF.

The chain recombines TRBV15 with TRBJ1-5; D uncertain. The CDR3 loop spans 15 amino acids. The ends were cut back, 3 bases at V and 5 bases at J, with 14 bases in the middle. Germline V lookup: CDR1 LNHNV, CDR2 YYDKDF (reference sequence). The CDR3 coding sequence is TGTGCCACCAGCAGGGACTTTGACACCTATCAGCCCCAGCATTTT. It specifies CATSRDFDTYQPQHF.

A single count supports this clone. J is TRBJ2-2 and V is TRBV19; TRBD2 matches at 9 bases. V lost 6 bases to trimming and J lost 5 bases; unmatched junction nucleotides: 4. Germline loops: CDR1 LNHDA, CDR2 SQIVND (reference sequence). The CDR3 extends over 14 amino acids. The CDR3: CASSRTSGTGELFF. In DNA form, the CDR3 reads TGTGCCAGTAGCCGAACTAGCGGGACCGGGGAGCTGTTTTTT.